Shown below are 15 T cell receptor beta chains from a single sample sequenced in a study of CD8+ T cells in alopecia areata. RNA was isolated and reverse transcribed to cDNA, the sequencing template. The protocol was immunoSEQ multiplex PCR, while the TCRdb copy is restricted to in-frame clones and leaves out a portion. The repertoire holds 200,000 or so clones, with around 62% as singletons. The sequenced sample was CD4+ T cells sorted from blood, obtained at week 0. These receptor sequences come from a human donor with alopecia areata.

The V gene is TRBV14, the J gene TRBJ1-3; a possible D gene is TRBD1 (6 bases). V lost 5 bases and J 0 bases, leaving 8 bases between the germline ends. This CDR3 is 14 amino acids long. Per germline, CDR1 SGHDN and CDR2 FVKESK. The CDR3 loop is CASSAGHSGNTIYF. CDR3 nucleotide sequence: TGTGCCAGCAGCGCGGGACACTCTGGAAACACCATATATTTT.

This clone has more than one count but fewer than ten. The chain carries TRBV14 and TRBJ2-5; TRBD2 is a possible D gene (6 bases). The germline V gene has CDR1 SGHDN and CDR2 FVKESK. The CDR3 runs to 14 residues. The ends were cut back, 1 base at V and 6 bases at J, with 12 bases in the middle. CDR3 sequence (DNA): TGTGCCAGCAGCCAAGTAGCGGTTCCACAGACCCAGTACTTC. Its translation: CASSQVAVPQTQYF.

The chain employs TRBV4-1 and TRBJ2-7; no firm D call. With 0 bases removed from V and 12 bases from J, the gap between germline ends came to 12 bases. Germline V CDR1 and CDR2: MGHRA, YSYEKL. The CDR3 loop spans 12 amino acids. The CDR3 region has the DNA TGCGCCAGCAGCCAAGATCTGAGCGTTCCGTACTTC. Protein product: CASSQDLSVPYF.

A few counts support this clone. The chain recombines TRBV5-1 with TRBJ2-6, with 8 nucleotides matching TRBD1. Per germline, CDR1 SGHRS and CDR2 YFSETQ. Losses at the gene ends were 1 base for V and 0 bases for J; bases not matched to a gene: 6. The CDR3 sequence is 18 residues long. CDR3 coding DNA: TGCGCCAGCAGCTTGCGGGACAGGACCTTCTCTGGGGCCAACGTCCTGACTTTC. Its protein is CASSLRDRTFSGANVLTF.

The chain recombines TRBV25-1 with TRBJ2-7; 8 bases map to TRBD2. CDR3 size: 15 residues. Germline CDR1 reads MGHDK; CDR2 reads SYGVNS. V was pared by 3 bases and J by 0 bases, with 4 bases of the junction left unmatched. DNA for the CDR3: TGTGCCAGCAGTGATGCGGGGGGCTTCTCCTACGAGCAGTACTTC. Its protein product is CASSDAGGFSYEQYF.

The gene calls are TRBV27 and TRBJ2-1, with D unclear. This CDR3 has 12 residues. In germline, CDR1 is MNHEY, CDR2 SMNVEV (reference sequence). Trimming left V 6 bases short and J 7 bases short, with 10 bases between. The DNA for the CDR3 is TGTGCCAGCAGAACCCTTAGAAATGAGCAGTTCTTC. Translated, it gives CASRTLRNEQFF.

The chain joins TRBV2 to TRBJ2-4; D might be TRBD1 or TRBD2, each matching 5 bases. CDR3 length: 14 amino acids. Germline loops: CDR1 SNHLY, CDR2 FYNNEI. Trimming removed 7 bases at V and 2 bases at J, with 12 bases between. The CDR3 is CASKGPLPKNIQYF. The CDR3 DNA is TGTGCCAGCAAGGGACCGCTTCCCAAAAACATTCAGTACTTC.

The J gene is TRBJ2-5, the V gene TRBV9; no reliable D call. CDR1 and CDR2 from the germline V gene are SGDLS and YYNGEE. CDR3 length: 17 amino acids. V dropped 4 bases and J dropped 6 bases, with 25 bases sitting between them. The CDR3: CASSREVGGLRGQTQYF. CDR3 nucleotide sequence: TGTGCCAGCAGCAGAGAGGTCGGCGGCCTCCGAGGCCAGACCCAGTACTTC.

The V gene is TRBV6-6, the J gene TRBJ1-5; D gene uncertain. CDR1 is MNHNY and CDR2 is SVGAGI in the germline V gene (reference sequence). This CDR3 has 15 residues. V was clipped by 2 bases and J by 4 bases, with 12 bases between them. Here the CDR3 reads CASSYPPGENQPQHF. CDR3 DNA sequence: TGTGCCAGCAGTTACCCGCCCGGGGAAAATCAGCCCCAGCATTTT.

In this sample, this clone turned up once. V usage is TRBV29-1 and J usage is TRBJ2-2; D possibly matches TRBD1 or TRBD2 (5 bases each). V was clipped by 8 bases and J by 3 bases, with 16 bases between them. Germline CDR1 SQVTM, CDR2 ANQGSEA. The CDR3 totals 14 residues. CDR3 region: CSTTKGTDTGELFF. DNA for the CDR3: TGCAGCACGACAAAAGGGACGGACACCGGGGAGCTGTTTTTT.

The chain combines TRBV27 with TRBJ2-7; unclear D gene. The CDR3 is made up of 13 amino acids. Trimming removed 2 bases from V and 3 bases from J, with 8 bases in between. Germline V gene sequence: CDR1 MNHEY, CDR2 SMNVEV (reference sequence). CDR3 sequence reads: CASSLGNSYEQYF. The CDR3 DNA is TGTGCCAGCAGTTTAGGTAATAGCTACGAGCAGTACTTC.

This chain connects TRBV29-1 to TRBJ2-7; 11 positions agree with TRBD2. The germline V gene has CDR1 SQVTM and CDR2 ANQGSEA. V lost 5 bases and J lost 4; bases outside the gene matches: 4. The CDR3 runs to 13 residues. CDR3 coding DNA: TGCAGCGTTCGTCTAGCGGGAGGATACGAGCAGTACTTC. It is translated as CSVRLAGGYEQYF.

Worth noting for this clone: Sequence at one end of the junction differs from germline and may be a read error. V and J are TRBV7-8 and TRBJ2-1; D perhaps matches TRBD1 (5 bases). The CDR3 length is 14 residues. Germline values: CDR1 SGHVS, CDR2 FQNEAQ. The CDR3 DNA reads TGTGCCAGCACCTTAGCAGGGCCTAACAATGAGCAGTTCTTC. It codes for CASTLAGPNNEQFF.

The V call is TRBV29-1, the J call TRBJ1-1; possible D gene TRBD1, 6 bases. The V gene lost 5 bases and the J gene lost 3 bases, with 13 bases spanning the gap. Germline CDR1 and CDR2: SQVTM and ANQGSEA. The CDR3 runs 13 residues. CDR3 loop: CSVTGARDTEAFF. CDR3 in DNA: TGCAGCGTTACGGGGGCGCGGGACACTGAAGCTTTCTTT.

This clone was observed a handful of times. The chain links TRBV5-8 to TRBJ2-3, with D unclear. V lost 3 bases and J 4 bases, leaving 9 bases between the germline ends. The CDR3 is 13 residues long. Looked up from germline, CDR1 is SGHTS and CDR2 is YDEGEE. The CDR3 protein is CASSSSSADTQYF. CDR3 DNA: TGTGCCAGCAGCTCCTCTTCAGCAGATACGCAGTATTTT.